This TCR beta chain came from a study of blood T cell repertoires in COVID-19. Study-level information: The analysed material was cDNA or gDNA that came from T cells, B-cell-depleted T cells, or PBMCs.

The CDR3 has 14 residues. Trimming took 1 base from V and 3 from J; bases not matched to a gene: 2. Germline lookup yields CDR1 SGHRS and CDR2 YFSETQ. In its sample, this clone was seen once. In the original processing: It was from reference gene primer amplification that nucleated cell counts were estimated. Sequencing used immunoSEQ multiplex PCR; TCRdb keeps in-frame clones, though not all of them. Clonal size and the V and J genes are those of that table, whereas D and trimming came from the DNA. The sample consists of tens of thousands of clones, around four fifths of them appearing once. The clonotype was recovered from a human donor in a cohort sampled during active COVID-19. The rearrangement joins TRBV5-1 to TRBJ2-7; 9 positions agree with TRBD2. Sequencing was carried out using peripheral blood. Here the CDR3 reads CASSLSGGSYEQYF. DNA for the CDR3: TGCGCCAGCAGCTTGAGCGGGGGGAGCTACGAGCAGTACTTC.